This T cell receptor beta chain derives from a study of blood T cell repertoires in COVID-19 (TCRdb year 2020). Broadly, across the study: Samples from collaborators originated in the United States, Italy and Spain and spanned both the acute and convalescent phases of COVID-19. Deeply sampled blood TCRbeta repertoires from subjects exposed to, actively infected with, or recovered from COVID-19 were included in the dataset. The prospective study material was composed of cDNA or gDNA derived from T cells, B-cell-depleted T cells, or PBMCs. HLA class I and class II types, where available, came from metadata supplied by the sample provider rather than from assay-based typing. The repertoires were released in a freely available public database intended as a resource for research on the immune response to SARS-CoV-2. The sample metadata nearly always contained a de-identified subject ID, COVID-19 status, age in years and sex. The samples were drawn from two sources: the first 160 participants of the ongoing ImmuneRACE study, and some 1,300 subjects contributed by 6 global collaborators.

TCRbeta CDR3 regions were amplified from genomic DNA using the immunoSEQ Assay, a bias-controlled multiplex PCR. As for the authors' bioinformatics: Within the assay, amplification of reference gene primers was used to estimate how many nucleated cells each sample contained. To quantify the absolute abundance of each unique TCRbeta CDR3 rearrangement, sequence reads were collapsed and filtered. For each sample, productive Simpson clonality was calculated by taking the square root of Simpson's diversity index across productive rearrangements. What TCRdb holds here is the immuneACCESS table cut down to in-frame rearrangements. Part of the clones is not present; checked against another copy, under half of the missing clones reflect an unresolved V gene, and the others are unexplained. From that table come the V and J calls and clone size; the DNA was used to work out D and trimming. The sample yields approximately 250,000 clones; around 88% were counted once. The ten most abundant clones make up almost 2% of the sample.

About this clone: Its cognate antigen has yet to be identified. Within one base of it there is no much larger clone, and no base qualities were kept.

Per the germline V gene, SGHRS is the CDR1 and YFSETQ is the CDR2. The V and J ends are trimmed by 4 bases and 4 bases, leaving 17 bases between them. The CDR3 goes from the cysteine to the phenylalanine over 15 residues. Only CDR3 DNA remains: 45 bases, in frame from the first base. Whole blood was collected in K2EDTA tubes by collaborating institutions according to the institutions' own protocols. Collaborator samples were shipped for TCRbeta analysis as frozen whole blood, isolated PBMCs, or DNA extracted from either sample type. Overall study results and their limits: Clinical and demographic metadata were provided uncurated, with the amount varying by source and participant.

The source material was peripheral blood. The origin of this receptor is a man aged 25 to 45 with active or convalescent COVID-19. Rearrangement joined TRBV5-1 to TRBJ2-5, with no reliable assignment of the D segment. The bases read TGCGCCAGCAGCATTGACTCAAAAATGGGAGAGACCCAGTACTTC. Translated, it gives CASSIDSKMGETQYF.